What follows describes a single T cell receptor beta chain. Antigen specificity is unknown. Each PCR replicate from the sorted subsets contained about 210 ng DNA, which is some 30,000 T cell genomes. Sequencing was performed with immunoSEQ multiplex PCR; in TCRdb, only in-frame clones are kept and a portion is missing. The sample has hundreds of thousands of clones, approximately 95% seen once; the top ten hold approximately 0.11%. This sample stems from a study of shared clonotypes between healthy human individuals. As for the study in general: Three plates each covered CD4 naive and memory; CD8 naive two, CD8 memory one.

Notes on the study in general: A few donors held 5% to 5.5% of naive CD4 clonotypes in common. For sorted subsets, rarefaction showed incomplete sequencing despite large depth.

CD45RO-negative cells were positively selected for CCR7, leaving out terminally differentiated effector memory CD45RA+ cells. Germline trimming cut 0 bases from V and 15 bases from J; bases unmatched to any gene: 14. This CDR3 is built from 16 residues. Germline CDR1 and CDR2: MGHRA and YSYEKL. This chain uses TRBV4-1 with TRBJ2-1; 10 bases map to TRBD2. Sample: naive CD8+ T cells sorted from blood. The TCR comes from a woman younger than 45 in good health. The CDR3 nucleotides read TGCGCCAGCAGCCAAGAGGGTCTAGCGGGAGCCTGGAGTTCGTTCTTC. Its translation: CASSQEGLAGAWSSFF.